A single sample gave rise to the 31 T cell receptor beta chains below, sequenced in a study of blood T cell repertoires in COVID-19. Assay: immunoSEQ multiplex PCR; the TCRdb copy retains only in-frame clones and omits some. The repertoire holds 75,000 to 90,000 clones, with around 80% as singletons. Source material: peripheral blood. All receptors come from a man between 60 and 75 years old with COVID-19, enrolled during active disease.

The V gene is TRBV6-6, the J gene TRBJ2-1; the match to TRBD2 covers 7 bases. The CDR3 has 14 residues. J lost 6 bases, V lost 8 bases, and 10 bases had no gene match. Germline values: CDR1 MNHNY, CDR2 SVGAGI (reference sequence). CDR3 protein: CASLRTSVSNEQFF. DNA for the CDR3: TGTGCCAGCTTGCGAACTAGCGTTTCCAATGAGCAGTTCTTC.

The chain links TRBV4-1 to TRBJ2-7; a possible D gene is TRBD1 (5 bases). This CDR3 comprises 13 residues. Germline V gene lookup returns CDR1 MGHRA and CDR2 YSYEKL. V was pared by 1 base and J by 3 bases, with 7 bases between. CDR3 residues: CASSQVGLYEQYF. DNA for the CDR3: TGCGCCAGCAGCCAAGTGGGGCTCTACGAGCAGTACTTC.

This clone is a singleton in its sample. V gene TRBV6-2 or TRBV6-3 combines with J gene TRBJ2-4, with 11 bases that match TRBD2. The V gene end was trimmed by 6 bases and the J gene end by 1 base; junction bases not matched to a gene: 17. Germline V gives CDR1 MNHEY, CDR2 SVGEGT. The CDR3 has 20 residues. This chain's CDR3 is CASSTPPGTSGAAAKNIQYF. CDR3 coding DNA: TGTGCCAGCAGCACGCCCCCCGGGACTAGCGGAGCGGCGGCCAAAAACATTCAGTACTTC.

The chain has TRBV25-1 and TRBJ2-5; 8 bases agree with TRBD2. This CDR3 comprises 16 residues. With V trimmed by 1 base and J by 4 bases, 8 bases remained unmatched. Germline CDR1 reads MGHDK; CDR2 reads SYGVNS. The CDR3 coding sequence is TGTGCCAGCAGTGAATGGAGGAGCGGGGGCCGAGAGACCCAGTACTTC. This sequence encodes CASSEWRSGGRETQYF.

V and J are TRBV5-8 and TRBJ1-5; 12 bases align to TRBD1. Germline V gene lookup returns CDR1 SGHTS and CDR2 YDEGEE. The CDR3 runs 14 residues. Unmatched junction bases numbered 7, after V lost 4 bases and J lost 11 bases. This chain's CDR3 is CASSPGTGGEAQHF. The CDR3, as DNA: TGTGCCAGCAGCCCCGGGACAGGGGGCGAAGCCCAGCATTTT.

The chain employs TRBV7-9 and TRBJ1-5; D call uncertain. Germline CDR1 is SEHNR and CDR2 is FQNEAQ (reference sequence). This CDR3 comprises 18 residues. V lost 4 bases, J lost 5 bases, and 24 bases lay in between. The CDR3 protein is CASSSRGSVGADDQPQHF. DNA of the CDR3: TGTGCCAGCAGCTCCAGAGGTTCAGTCGGTGCAGACGATCAGCCCCAGCATTTT.

Here the CDR3 reads CASSLGGGSSNEQFF. CDR3 in DNA: TGTGCCAGCAGCTTAGGAGGCGGGAGTTCCAATGAGCAGTTCTTC. The rearrangement links TRBV11-2 to TRBJ2-1, with 7 bases lining up with TRBD2. The CDR3 sequence is 15 residues long. Germline CDR1 SGHAT, CDR2 FQNNGV. With 1 base clipped from V and 6 bases from J, the junction kept 6 bases outside the gene matches.

The rearrangement uses TRBV29-1 and TRBJ1-2, with D tentatively TRBD1 (5 bases). The CDR3 spans 11 residues. V gave up 3 bases and J gave up 3 bases, with 5 bases separating them. CDR1 is SQVTM, CDR2 ANQGSEA, per germline. CDR3 amino acids: CSVDRDYGYTF. CDR3 nucleotides: TGCAGCGTTGACAGGGACTATGGCTACACCTTC.

CDR3 in amino acids: CASTAELAGVGGELFF. In nucleotides, the CDR3 is TGTGCCAGCACCGCGGAACTAGCGGGAGTGGGCGGGGAGCTGTTTTTT. The chain is built from TRBV5-4 and TRBJ2-2; TRBD2 matches at 11 bases. Germline CDR1 SGHNT, CDR2 YYREEE (reference sequence). V was clipped by 6 bases and J by 7 bases; unmatched bases: 11. This CDR3 is built from 16 residues.

The chain is built from TRBV9 and TRBJ1-3; 7 nucleotides match TRBD1. With 4 bases clipped from V and 3 bases from J, the junction kept 13 bases outside the gene matches. Germline V gives CDR1 SGDLS, CDR2 YYNGEE. This CDR3 is built from 17 residues. The CDR3 loop reads CASSPRDRPPLGNTIYF. In nucleotides, the CDR3 is TGTGCCAGCAGCCCCCGGGACAGACCCCCCCTTGGAAACACCATATATTTT.

On this clone: A read error may produce the germline difference seen at one junction end. The chain couples TRBV2 to TRBJ2-7; no firm D call. Germline-derived CDR1 and CDR2 are SNHLY and FYNNEI. The CDR3 loop spans 12 amino acids. The CDR3 DNA sequence: TGTGCCAGCAGGGAAGGAGCAAACGAGCAGTACTTC. It encodes CASREGANEQYF.

The chain employs TRBV2 and TRBJ2-7, with D perhaps matching TRBD1 (6 bases). The V end lost 4 bases, the J end lost 3 bases, and 10 bases lay between the germline ends. CDR3 size: 13 residues. CDR1 is SNHLY and CDR2 is FYNNEI in the germline V gene. CDR3 loop: CASSGDTYYEQYF. Here the CDR3 DNA reads TGTGCCAGCAGTGGGGACACCTACTACGAGCAGTACTTC. Combining the CDR3 with reference TRBV2 and TRBJ2-7 gives the whole variable domain EPEVTQTPSHQVTQMGQEVILRCVPISNHLYFYWYRQILGQKVEFLVSFYNNEISEKSEIFDDQFSVERPDGSNFTLKIRSTKLEDSAMYFCASSGDTYYEQYFGPGTRLTVT.

The V gene is TRBV7-3, the J gene TRBJ2-7; the match to TRBD2 covers 9 bases. Unmatched junction bases numbered 8, after V lost 5 bases and J lost 3 bases. CDR1 is SGHTA and CDR2 is FQGTGA in the germline V gene. CDR3 size: 15 residues. The chain's CDR3 is CASSNSGGKLYEQYF. The CDR3, as DNA: TGTGCCAGCAGCAATAGCGGGGGAAAACTCTACGAGCAGTACTTC. The variable domain in full, completed from reference TRBV7-3 and TRBJ2-7, reads GAGVSQTPSNKVTEKGKYVELRCDPISGHTALYWYRQSLGQGPEFLIYFQGTGAADDSGLPNDRFFAVRPEGSVSTLKIQRTERGDSAVYLCASSNSGGKLYEQYFGPGTRLTVT.

The rearrangement uses TRBV9 and TRBJ1-1; D perhaps matches TRBD1 (6 bases). Germline V gene lookup returns CDR1 SGDLS and CDR2 YYNGEE. V dropped 2 bases and J dropped 2 bases, with 13 bases sitting between them. The CDR3 sequence is 15 residues long. The CDR3 bases are TGTGCCAGCAGCGTCCAAGGACAGCTTAACACTGAAGCTTTCTTT. It translates to CASSVQGQLNTEAFF.

The rearrangement uses TRBV3-1 (or the pseudogene TRBV3-2) and TRBJ1-2, with D hard to call. V lost 0 bases to trimming and J lost 7 bases, with 12 bases between them. The CDR3 has 14 residues. Per germline, CDR1 LGHDT and CDR2 YNNKEL (reference sequence). CDR3 amino acids: CASSQEAREAGYTF. CDR3 sequence (DNA): TGTGCCAGCAGCCAAGAGGCGCGGGAGGCTGGCTACACCTTC.

This rearrangement joins TRBV7-2 to TRBJ2-4, with a weak D call TRBD2 (6 bases). The germline V gene has CDR1 SGHTA and CDR2 FQGNSA. V lost 0 bases and J lost 6, with 12 bases in between. CDR3 length: 15 amino acids. The CDR3 sequence is CASSLASSGLNIQYF. The CDR3 nucleotides read TGTGCCAGCAGCTTAGCATCCAGCGGGTTAAACATTCAGTACTTC. Based on the CDR3 plus reference TRBV7-2 and TRBJ2-4, the full variable domain is GAGVSQSPSNKVTEKGKDVELRCDPISGHTALYWYRQSLGQGLEFLIYFQGNSAPDKSGLPSDRFSAERTGGSVSTLTIQRTQQEDSAVYLCASSLASSGLNIQYFGAGTRLSVL.

This chain uses TRBV14 with TRBJ2-3; TRBD1 aligns across 9 bases. Unmatched junction bases numbered 27, after V lost 3 bases and J lost 2 bases. The V gene's germline CDR1 is SGHDN and CDR2 FVKESK. CDR3 length: 23 residues. This chain's CDR3 is CASSHSSSSPQGARTTATDTQYF. The CDR3 DNA reads TGTGCCAGCAGCCATAGTTCGTCGAGTCCACAGGGGGCCAGAACGACCGCCACAGATACGCAGTATTTT.

The chain is built from TRBV11-1 and TRBJ2-7; TRBD1 might be the D (5 bases). Germline CDR1 reads SGHAT; CDR2 reads FQDESV (reference sequence). V was clipped by 4 bases and J by 1 base, with 17 bases between them. The CDR3 is made up of 16 amino acids. The DNA of the CDR3 is TGTGCCAGCAGCTCAGATCAGGGTACGATATCCTACGAGCAGTACTTC. This codes for CASSSDQGTISYEQYF.

The chain carries TRBV24-1 and TRBJ2-3; D is undetermined. Germline V gene sequence: CDR1 KGHDR, CDR2 SFDVKD. V was clipped by 3 bases and J by 6 bases, with 9 bases between them. The CDR3 totals 13 residues. The CDR3 bases are TGTGCCACCAGTGATCCCAATGCGGATACGCAGTATTTT. Encoded protein: CATSDPNADTQYF.

The J gene is TRBJ1-5, the V gene TRBV2; D not certain. Germline V gene lookup returns CDR1 SNHLY and CDR2 FYNNEI. CDR3 size: 15 residues. Trimming shortened V by 4 bases and J by 2 bases, and 12 bases separated the two germline ends. CDR3 amino acids: CASSGPAVGNQPQHF. The CDR3, as DNA: TGTGCCAGCAGTGGTCCCGCGGTCGGCAATCAGCCCCAGCATTTT.

The count of this clone is one. This chain joins TRBV27 and TRBJ1-6; D remains ambiguous. Trimming stripped 7 bases from V and 0 bases from J, with 7 bases between. CDR1 MNHEY and CDR2 SMNVEV come from the germline V gene (reference sequence). The CDR3 spans 14 residues. CDR3 nucleotide sequence: TGTGCCAGCAAGCTGAGCTCCTATAATTCACCCCTCCACTTT. Translating gives CASKLSSYNSPLHF.

This chain connects TRBV24-1 to TRBJ2-3, with a tentative D call TRBD1 (5 bases). Trimming pared 3 bases from V and 5 bases from J, leaving 8 bases between. CDR3 size: 13 residues. CDR1 is KGHDR and CDR2 is SFDVKD in the germline V gene. The CDR3 DNA reads TGTGCCACCAGTGATCCAGGGCGAGATACGCAGTATTTT. Translation: CATSDPGRDTQYF.

This chain links TRBV7-9 with TRBJ1-6, with a possible D match to TRBD1 (6 bases). The V end lost 6 bases, the J end lost 5 bases, and 17 bases lay between the germline ends. The CDR3 covers 16 residues. CDR1 is SEHNR and CDR2 is FQNEAQ in the germline V gene (reference sequence). In DNA, the CDR3 is TGTGCCAGCAGTCAGGGCAGGGGAAGGAATAATTCACCCCTCCACTTT. This gives the protein CASSQGRGRNNSPLHF.

The count of this clone is one. The rearrangement uses TRBV12-3 or TRBV12-4 and TRBJ1-4; D might be TRBD1 (6 bases). V was clipped by 3 bases and J by 12 bases, with 14 bases between them. The CDR3 loop spans 13 amino acids. The CDR3 spells CASSFLRGGELFF. The DNA of the CDR3 is TGTGCCAGCAGTTTCCTGAGGGGGGGAGAACTGTTTTTT.

V and J are TRBV25-1 and TRBJ2-1; D may be TRBD2 (6 bases). V was cut by 8 bases and J by 8 bases, with 19 bases left in between. The germline CDR1 and CDR2 sequences are MGHDK and SYGVNS. The CDR3 has 14 amino acids. CDR3 bases: TGTGCCAGCGGGGGGACGCGGTCCATGGATGAGCAGTTCTTC. Translated, it gives CASGGTRSMDEQFF.

This chain links TRBV4-3 with TRBJ2-7; 9 bases agree with TRBD1. Germline CDR1 reads LGHNA; CDR2 reads YSLEER. This CDR3 region has 16 residues. V shed 1 base, J shed 6 bases, and the junction held 10 bases outside the gene matches. The CDR3 spells CASSQVAGQGRGEQYF. The CDR3 coding sequence is TGCGCCAGCAGCCAAGTCGCGGGACAGGGACGGGGCGAGCAGTACTTC.

This chain joins TRBV11-2 and TRBJ2-7, with 7 bases that match TRBD2. This CDR3 is 15 amino acids long. The junction had 6 bases not matched to a gene; V was cut back by 2 bases and J by 2 bases. Germline V gives CDR1 SGHAT, CDR2 FQNNGV. CDR3 in amino acids: CASSLSGGPTYEQYF. The CDR3 bases are TGTGCCAGCAGCTTATCGGGGGGACCTACCTACGAGCAGTACTTC.

This chain uses TRBV20-1 with TRBJ1-4; D unresolved. This CDR3 is 15 amino acids long. Germline V gene lookup returns CDR1 DFQATT and CDR2 SNEGSKA (reference sequence). Trimming took off 3 bases at V and 2 bases at J, with 13 bases between the two ends. The CDR3 nucleotides are TGCAGTGCTAGTTCCCCTTCGGAGACTAATGAAAAACTGTTTTTT. Translating it yields CSASSPSETNEKLFF.

V and J are TRBV27 and TRBJ2-7; tentative D call: TRBD1 (6 bases). Germline CDR1 MNHEY, CDR2 SMNVEV (reference sequence). V lost 6 bases to trimming and J lost 4 bases, with 16 bases between them. The CDR3 loop spans 14 amino acids. The CDR3 protein is CASSRTGFAYEQYF. The CDR3 DNA sequence: TGTGCCAGCAGCCGTACAGGGTTCGCATACGAGCAGTACTTC.

The chain couples TRBV5-4 to TRBJ2-1; D is uncertain. V lost 3 bases and J 11 bases, leaving 18 bases between the germline ends. The CDR3 is made up of 14 amino acids. Germline CDR1 and CDR2: SGHNT and YYREEE (reference sequence). CDR3 bases: TGTGCCAGCAGCTCGGCTGCGGAGTCAATGAAGCAGTTCTTC. This gives the protein CASSSAAESMKQFF.

The rearrangement uses TRBV29-1 and TRBJ2-3; TRBD1 matches at 7 bases. V was pared by 8 bases and J by 3 bases, with 5 bases of the junction left unmatched. Germline V gives CDR1 SQVTM, CDR2 ANQGSEA. The CDR3 contains 12 residues. The CDR3 nucleotides read TGCAGCCCTTTGACAGGGACAGATACGCAGTATTTT. Amino acids: CSPLTGTDTQYF.